A single sample gave rise to the 13 T cell receptor beta chains below, sequenced in a study of blood T cell repertoires in COVID-19. Clones were sequenced by immunoSEQ multiplex PCR, and TCRdb holds only the in-frame ones, with some missing. This sample yields tens of thousands of clones, of which 65% to 75% are seen a single time; about 7% belongs to the top ten. Sequencing input: peripheral blood. These receptors were taken from a man aged 50 to 60 with COVID-19, enrolled during active disease.

The chain couples TRBV15 to TRBJ1-2; no clear D gene. The CDR3 has 16 amino acids. Germline V gene lookup returns CDR1 LNHNV and CDR2 YYDKDF (reference sequence). Trimming took 1 base from V and 5 from J, leaving 17 bases between them. Here the CDR3 reads CATSRGFTPVWYGYTF. CDR3 DNA: TGTGCCACCAGCAGAGGGTTCACCCCGGTATGGTATGGCTACACCTTC. The full variable domain, completed using reference TRBV15 and TRBJ1-2, is DAMVIQNPRYQVTQFGKPVTLSCSQTLNHNVMYWYQQKSSQAPKLLFHYYDKDFNNEADTPDNFQSRRPNTSFCFLDIRSPGLGDTAMYLCATSRGFTPVWYGYTFGSGTRLTVV.

The V call is TRBV2, the J call TRBJ2-7, with D perhaps matching TRBD1 (5 bases). The V end was cut by 4 bases, the J end by 3 bases, with 13 bases between. This CDR3 contains 14 residues. Looked up from germline, CDR1 is SNHLY and CDR2 is FYNNEI. The CDR3 loop reads CASSGQGSIYEQYF. As DNA, the CDR3 is TGTGCCAGCAGTGGGCAGGGTTCCATCTACGAGCAGTACTTC.

The V gene is TRBV6-1, the J gene TRBJ1-2, with 7 nucleotides matching TRBD1. V gave up 1 base and J gave up 8 bases; unmatched junction bases: 4. The CDR3 is 13 residues long. CDR1 and CDR2 from the germline V gene are MNHNS and SASEGT. This chain's CDR3 is CASSEDRGWGYTF. The CDR3 region has the DNA TGTGCCAGCAGTGAAGACAGGGGTTGGGGCTACACCTTC.

The rearrangement joins TRBV7-2 to TRBJ2-5; D is ambiguous. This CDR3 has 14 residues. Germline V gene sequence: CDR1 SGHTA, CDR2 FQGNSA. V lost 4 bases and J 6 bases, leaving 15 bases between the germline ends. The CDR3 sequence: CASSSPPGEQTQYF. The DNA for the CDR3 is TGTGCCAGCAGCTCGCCGCCGGGTGAGCAGACCCAGTACTTC.

The chain employs TRBV11-2 and TRBJ1-2; D uncertain. Germline assignment: CDR1 SGHAT and CDR2 FQNNGV. V lost 3 bases to trimming and J lost 1 base, with 12 bases between them. The CDR3 length is 15 residues. Here the CDR3 reads CASSLREGINYGYTF. The CDR3 DNA is TGTGCCAGCAGCTTGCGGGAGGGCATTAACTATGGCTACACCTTC.

This clone was seen a few times. The J gene is TRBJ1-2, the V gene TRBV6-4; 12 nucleotides line up with TRBD1. From germline, CDR1 is MRHNA and CDR2 SNTAGT. The V and J ends lost 2 bases and 7 bases, in that order; junction bases with no gene match: 5. The CDR3 sequence is 15 residues long. The CDR3 DNA follows: TGTGCCAGCAGTGACGTGGGACAGGGGGCGTGTGGCTACACCTTC. Translated, it gives CASSDVGQGACGYTF.

The chain employs TRBV9 and TRBJ1-2; TRBD1 aligns across 10 bases. In germline, CDR1 is SGDLS, CDR2 YYNGEE. After removal of 3 bases from V and 8 bases from J, the junction contained 4 bases not matched to a gene. The length of the CDR3 is 13 residues. As DNA, the CDR3 is TGTGCCAGCAGCGCAGGACAGGGGGACGGCTACACCTTC. Translating gives CASSAGQGDGYTF.

The chain recombines TRBV3-1 (or the pseudogene TRBV3-2) with TRBJ2-7; D perhaps matches TRBD1 (5 bases). Trimming shortened V by 5 bases and J by 12 bases, and 14 bases separated the two germline ends. The CDR3 has 11 amino acids. Germline values: CDR1 LGHDT, CDR2 YNNKEL (reference sequence). Here the CDR3 DNA reads TGTGCCAGCAGCAAGGGGCTCCTTCGGTACTTC. Translating it yields CASSKGLLRYF.

A remark on this clone: Its ends do not fully match the called genes, so a read error is possible. The DNA of the CDR3 is TGTGCCAGCAGCCCCTTTGGACAGGGAACCTACGGGCAGTACTTC. This gives the protein CASSPFGQGTYGQYF. J is TRBJ2-7 and V is TRBV28; 8 positions agree with TRBD1. Germline V CDR1 and CDR2: MDHEN, SYDVKM. CDR3 length: 15 residues.

The genes are TRBV29-1 and TRBJ2-1; 8 nucleotides match TRBD2. Germline V gives CDR1 SQVTM, CDR2 ANQGSEA. The CDR3 spans 14 residues. J lost 2 bases, V lost 5 bases, and 5 bases had no gene match. Here the CDR3 reads CSVRSGGPYNEQFF. For the CDR3, the DNA is TGCAGCGTTAGGTCGGGAGGGCCCTACAATGAGCAGTTCTTC.

The rearrangement uses TRBV6-1 and TRBJ2-1; 10 bases are shared with TRBD2. Germline loops: CDR1 MNHNS, CDR2 SASEGT. This CDR3 comprises 15 residues. The ends lost 6 bases at V and 2 bases at J; junction bases unmatched: 4. The CDR3 region is CASSQLAGPYNEQFF. CDR3 DNA sequence: TGTGCCAGCAGCCAACTAGCGGGGCCCTACAATGAGCAGTTCTTC.

This clone was seen once. This chain joins TRBV6-1 and TRBJ2-5, with TRBD2 matching over 11 bases. CDR1 and CDR2 (germline): MNHNS, SASEGT. With V trimmed by 0 bases and J by 5 bases, 5 bases remained unmatched. CDR3 length: 16 residues. The CDR3 is CASSEALAGGQETQYF. The CDR3 DNA follows: TGTGCCAGCAGTGAAGCCTTAGCGGGGGGGCAGGAGACCCAGTACTTC.

This chain joins TRBV6-1 and TRBJ2-2, with 14 nucleotides matching TRBD2. This CDR3 is built from 18 residues. V was pared by 4 bases and J by 6 bases, with 10 bases of the junction left unmatched. In germline, CDR1 is MNHNS, CDR2 SASEGT. Written as DNA, the CDR3 is TGTGCCAGCAGTGGAAACCCGGGACTAGCGGGAGTAGCCGGGGAGCTGTTTTTT. Its translation: CASSGNPGLAGVAGELFF.